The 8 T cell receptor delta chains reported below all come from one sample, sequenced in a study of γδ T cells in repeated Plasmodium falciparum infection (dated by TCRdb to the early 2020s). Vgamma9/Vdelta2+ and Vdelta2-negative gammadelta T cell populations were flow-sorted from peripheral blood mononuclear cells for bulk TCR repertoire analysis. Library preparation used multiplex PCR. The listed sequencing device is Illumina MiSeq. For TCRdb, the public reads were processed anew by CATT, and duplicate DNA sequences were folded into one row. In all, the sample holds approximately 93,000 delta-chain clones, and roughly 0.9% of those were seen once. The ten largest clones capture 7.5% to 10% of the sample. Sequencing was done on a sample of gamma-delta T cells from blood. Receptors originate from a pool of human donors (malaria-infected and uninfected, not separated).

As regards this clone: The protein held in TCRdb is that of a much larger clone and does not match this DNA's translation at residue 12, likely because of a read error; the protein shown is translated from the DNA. For the CDR3, the DNA is TGTGCTCTTGGGGAACTAGGGCTGGGATACGCGACCGATAAACTCATCTTT. Protein product: CALGELGLGYATDKLIF. The rearrangement uses TRDV1 and TRDJ1; 8 bases align to TRDD3. Germline V gene sequence: CDR1 TSWWSYY, CDR2 QGS. The CDR3 totals 17 residues. With 0 bases clipped from V and 2 bases from J, the junction kept 8 bases outside the gene matches.

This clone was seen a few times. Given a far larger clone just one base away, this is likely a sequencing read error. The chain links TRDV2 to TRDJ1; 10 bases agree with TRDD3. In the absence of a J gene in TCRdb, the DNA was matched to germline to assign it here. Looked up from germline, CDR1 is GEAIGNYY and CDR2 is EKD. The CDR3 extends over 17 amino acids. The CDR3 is CACDTVGGIRVTDKLIF. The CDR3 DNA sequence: TGCGCCTGTGACACCGTCGGGGGGATACGCGTGACCGATAAACTCATCTTT.

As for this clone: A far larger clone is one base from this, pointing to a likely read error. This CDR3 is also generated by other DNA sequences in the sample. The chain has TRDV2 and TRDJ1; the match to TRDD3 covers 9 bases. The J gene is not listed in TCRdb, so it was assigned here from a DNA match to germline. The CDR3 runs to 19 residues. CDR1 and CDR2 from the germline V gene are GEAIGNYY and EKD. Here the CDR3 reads CACDTGTGGPPLYTDKLIF. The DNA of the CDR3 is TGTGCCTGTGACACGGGTACTGGGGGACCTCCTTTGTACACTGATAAACTCATCTTT.

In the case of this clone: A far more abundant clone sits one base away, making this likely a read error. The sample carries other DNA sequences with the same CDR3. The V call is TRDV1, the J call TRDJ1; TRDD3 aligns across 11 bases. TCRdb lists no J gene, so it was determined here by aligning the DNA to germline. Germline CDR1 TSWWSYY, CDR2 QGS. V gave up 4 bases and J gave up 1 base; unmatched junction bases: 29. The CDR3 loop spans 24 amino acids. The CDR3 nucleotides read TGTGCTCTTGGGGTTTGTTCCTACGCTACGAGGAACTGGGGGATAACAGGATTCACCGATAAACTCATCTTT. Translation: CALGVCSYATRNWGITGFTDKLIF.

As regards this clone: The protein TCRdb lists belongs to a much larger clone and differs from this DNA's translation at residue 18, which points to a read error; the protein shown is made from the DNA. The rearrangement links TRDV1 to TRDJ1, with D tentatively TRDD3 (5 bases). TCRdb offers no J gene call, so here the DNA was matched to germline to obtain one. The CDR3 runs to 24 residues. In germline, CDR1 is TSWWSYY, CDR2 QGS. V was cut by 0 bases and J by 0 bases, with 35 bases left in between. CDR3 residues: CALGELDFCQPKREDILDTDKLIF. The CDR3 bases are TGTGCTCTTGGGGAACTTGATTTCTGCCAACCTAAACGCGAGGATATATTGGACACCGATAAACTCATCTTT.

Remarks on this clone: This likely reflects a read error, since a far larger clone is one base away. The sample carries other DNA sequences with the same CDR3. CDR3 protein: CAFTGLPIIVSPRTTDKLIF. The CDR3 DNA is TGTGCCTTTACTGGCCTTCCTATTATCGTTAGCCCAAGAACGACAGATAAACTCATCTTT. This chain joins TRDV3 and TRDJ1, with 8 bases identical to TRDD2. J lost 5 bases, V lost 1 base, and 27 bases had no gene match. The CDR3 sequence is 20 residues long. Germline CDR1 is TVYSNPD and CDR2 is GDNSRS (reference sequence).

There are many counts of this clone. For the CDR3, the DNA is TGTGCTCTGCTTGGTAGGGCCCTTGTACTGGGGGCTTATTTAACCACCGATAAACTCATCTTT. Translated, it gives CALLGRALVLGAYLTTDKLIF. The V call is TRDV1, the J call TRDJ1; 8 nucleotides match TRDD3. Germline CDR1 is TSWWSYY and CDR2 is QGS. Trimming at V came to 9 bases and at J to 1 base, leaving 28 bases not matched to a gene. The CDR3 is made up of 21 amino acids.

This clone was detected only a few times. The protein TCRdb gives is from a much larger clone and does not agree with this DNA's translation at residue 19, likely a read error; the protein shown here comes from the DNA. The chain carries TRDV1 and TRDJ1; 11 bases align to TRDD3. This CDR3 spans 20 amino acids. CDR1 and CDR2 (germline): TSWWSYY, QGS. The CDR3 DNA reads TGTGCTCTTGGGGAATTGGTCTGGGGGATACTCCTCCCTAACACCGATAAACTCACCTTT. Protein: CALGELVWGILLPNTDKLTF.